This is a list of T cell receptor beta chains from one sample in a study of T cell responses to AZD1222 COVID-19 vaccine. Libraries were prepared by immunoSEQ multiplex PCR; TCRdb keeps only in-frame clonotypes and omits some of them. The table lists some 200,000 clones, 88% of them singletons. Sequences were derived from peripheral blood, sampled 28 days after the second AZD1222 dose. These receptors originate from an adult who received the AZD1222 COVID-19 vaccine. The CDR3 runs from the conserved cysteine through the conserved F or W. A D gene is named only where the DNA matches it firmly. Size is stated for part of the rows, as once, few or many counts, or as a class when the clone is expanded.

TRBJ1-4,NA,18,NA,TRBV21-1,TGTGCCAGTCATCGAGGCAGGGGGCGATTGGCAACTAATGAAAAACTGTTTTTT,CASHRGRGRLATNEKLFF
TRBJ2-1,TRBD1,15,NA,TRBV9,TGTGCCAGCAGCGCCTCGGGACAGCCTTACAATGAGCAGTTCTTC,CASSASGQPYNEQFF
TRBJ2-7,NA,15,NA,TRBV28,TGTGCCAGCACTCCCCAGGGGGAGGGGTCCTACGAGCAGTACTTC,CASTPQGEGSYEQYF
TRBJ2-7,NA,11,NA,TRBV6-6,TGTGCCAGCAGTTACGAGAGCGAGCAGTACTTC,CASSYESEQYF
TRBJ1-1,TRBD1,15,NA,TRBV2,TGTGCCAGCAGTGAGTCGGGACAGGGGAGCACTGAAGCTTTCTTT,CASSESGQGSTEAFF
TRBJ1-6,NA,16,NA,TRBV7-6,TGTGCCAGCAGCCCCGCGGCGGGGTCTGGGAATTCACCCCTCCACTTT,CASSPAAGSGNSPLHF
TRBJ2-7,TRBD2,14,NA,TRBV20-1,TGCAGTGCTAGTGCGGGGGTCCGGGACTACGAGCAGTACTTC,CSASAGVRDYEQYF
TRBJ2-5,TRBD1,15,NA,TRBV7-7,TGTGCTAGCAGCAGACAGGGGGCCTGGGAGGAGACCCAGTACTTC,CASSRQGAWEETQYF
TRBJ2-1,TRBD1,13,NA,TRBV27,TGTGCCAGCAGTCCAGGGGGCCTGAACGAACAGTTCTTC,CASSPGGLNEQFF
TRBJ1-1,NA,16,once,TRBV15,TGTGCCACCAGCAGAGAATCCGGACAAACGAACACTGAAGCTTTCTTT,CATSRESGQTNTEAFF
TRBJ1-2,NA,15,NA,TRBV28,TGTGCCAGCAGTTTAGACGTCAGGGGTTACTATGGCTACACCTTC,CASSLDVRGYYGYTF
TRBJ2-7,TRBD1,14,NA,TRBV28,TGTGCCAGCAGTTTGGGGACAGGGACCTACGAGCAGTACTTC,CASSLGTGTYEQYF
TRBJ2-5,TRBD2,15,NA,TRBV7-3,TGTGCCAGCAGCTCATCTGCGGGGGGCGTCGAGACCCAGTACTTC,CASSSSAGGVETQYF
TRBJ2-3,NA,15,NA,TRBV18,TGTGCCAGCTCACCACCGGGAAAACCCCGAGATACGCAGTATTTT,CASSPPGKPRDTQYF
TRBJ2-5,TRBD1,15,NA,TRBV11-2,TGTGCCAGCAGCTGGGGACAGACAAGAGAAGAGACCCAGTACTTC,CASSWGQTREETQYF
TRBJ2-7,NA,13,NA,TRBV18,TGTGCCAGCTCACCAGATTTTTTGGACGAGCAGTACTTC,CASSPDFLDEQYF
TRBJ2-5,NA,15,NA,TRBV11-2,TGTGCCAGCAGCTCCTCGGACAGACTAGGTTCAGCCCAGTACTTC,CASSSSDRLGSAQYF
TRBJ2-1,NA,16,NA,TRBV5-1,TGCGCCAGCAGCTTGAATGGACTGAGCTCCTACAATGAGCAGTTCTTC,CASSLNGLSSYNEQFF
TRBJ1-1,NA,13,NA,TRBV19,TGTGCCAGTAGTACGCTCAGGAACACTGAAGCTTTCTTT,CASSTLRNTEAFF
TRBJ2-7,TRBD2,14,NA,TRBV19,TGTGCCAGTAGTATAAAGGGAGGGCCCTACGAGCAGTACTTC,CASSIKGGPYEQYF
TRBJ1-5,TRBD1,14,NA,TRBV28,TGTGCCAGCAGTGGGACAGGGCTTAATCAGCCCCAGCATTTT,CASSGTGLNQPQHF
TRBJ2-3,TRBD2,15,NA,TRBV5-1,TGCGCCAACCAGCGGGAGGGCCTTAGCACAGATACGCAGTATTTT,CANQREGLSTDTQYF
TRBJ2-5,TRBD2,16,NA,TRBV4-3,TGCGCCAGCAGCCAAGATCGGGGGGGACTCCAAGAGACCCAGTACTTC,CASSQDRGGLQETQYF
TRBJ2-1,TRBD1,15,once,TRBV18,TGTGCCAGCTCGCCTCCGGGACAGGGTTACAATGAGCAGTTCTTC,CASSPPGQGYNEQFF
TRBJ2-7,TRBD2,11,NA,TRBV28,TGTGCCACCTCGGGAGGGCACGAGCAGTACTTC,CATSGGHEQYF
TRBJ1-2,TRBD1,16,NA,TRBV29-1,TGCAGCGTTGTAGGAGACAGGGGATCCCCTTTCTATGGCTACACCTTC,CSVVGDRGSPFYGYTF
TRBJ1-5,NA,16,NA,TRBV6-1,TGTGCCAGCAGTGATACGGAGCGATATAGCAATCAGCCCCAGCATTTT,CASSDTERYSNQPQHF
TRBJ2-2,TRBD1,15,NA,TRBV4-3,TGCGCCAGCAGCCTCGGGACAGCCAACACCGGGGAGCTGTTTTTT,CASSLGTANTGELFF
TRBJ2-7,NA,12,once,TRBV6-5,TGTGCCAGCAGCCAGGGACAAGGAGAGCAGTACTTC,CASSQGQGEQYF